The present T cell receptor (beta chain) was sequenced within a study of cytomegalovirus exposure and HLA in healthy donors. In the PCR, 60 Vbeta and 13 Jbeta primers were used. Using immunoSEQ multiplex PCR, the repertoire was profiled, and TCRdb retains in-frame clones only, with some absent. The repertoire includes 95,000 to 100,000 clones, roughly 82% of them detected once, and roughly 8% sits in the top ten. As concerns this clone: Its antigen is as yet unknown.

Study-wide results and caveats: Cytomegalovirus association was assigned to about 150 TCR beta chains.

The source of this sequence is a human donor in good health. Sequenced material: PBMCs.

The CDR3 region is CASSNSYTDTQYF. CDR3 DNA: TGCGCCAGCAGCAATTCCTACACAGATACGCAGTATTTT. This chain links TRBV5-1 with TRBJ2-3; D is ambiguous. From germline, CDR1 is SGHRS and CDR2 YFSETQ. CDR3 length: 13 amino acids. Trimming pared 4 bases from V and 2 bases from J, leaving 8 bases between.